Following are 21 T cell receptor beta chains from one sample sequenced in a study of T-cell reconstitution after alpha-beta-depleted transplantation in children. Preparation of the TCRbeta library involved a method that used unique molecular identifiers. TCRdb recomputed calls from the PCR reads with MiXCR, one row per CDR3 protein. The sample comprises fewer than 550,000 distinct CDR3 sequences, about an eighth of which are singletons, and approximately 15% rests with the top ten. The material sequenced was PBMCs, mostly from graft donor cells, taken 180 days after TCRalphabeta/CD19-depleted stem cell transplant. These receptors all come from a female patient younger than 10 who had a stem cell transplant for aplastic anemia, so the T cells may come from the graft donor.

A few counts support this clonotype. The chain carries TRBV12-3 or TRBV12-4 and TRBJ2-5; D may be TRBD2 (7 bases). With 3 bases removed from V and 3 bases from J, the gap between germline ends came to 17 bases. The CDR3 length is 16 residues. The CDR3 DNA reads TGTGCCAGCAGTTTTCCCCCTGGAGGGGGGGAAGAGACCCAGTACTTC. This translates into CASSFPPGGGEETQYF.

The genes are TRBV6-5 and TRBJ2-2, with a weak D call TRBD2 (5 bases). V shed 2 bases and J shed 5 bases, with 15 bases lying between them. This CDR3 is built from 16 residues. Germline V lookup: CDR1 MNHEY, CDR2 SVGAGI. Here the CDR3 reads CASSYPKGLTTGELFF. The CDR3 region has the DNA TGTGCCAGCAGTTACCCCAAAGGACTGACGACCGGGGAGCTGTTTTTT.

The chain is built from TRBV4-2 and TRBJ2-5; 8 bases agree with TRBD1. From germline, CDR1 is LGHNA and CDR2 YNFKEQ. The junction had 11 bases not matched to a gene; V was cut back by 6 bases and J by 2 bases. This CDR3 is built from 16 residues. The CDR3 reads CASRIGQGGGQETQYF. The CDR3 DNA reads TGTGCCAGCAGGATAGGACAGGGCGGAGGACAAGAGACCCAGTACTTC.

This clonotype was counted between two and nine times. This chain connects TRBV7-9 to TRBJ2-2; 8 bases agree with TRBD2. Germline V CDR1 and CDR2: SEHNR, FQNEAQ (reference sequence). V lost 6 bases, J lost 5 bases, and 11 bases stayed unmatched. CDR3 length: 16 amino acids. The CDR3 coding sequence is TGTGCCAGCAGAGAAGGGGAGCGGGAGAGGACCGGGGAGCTGTTTTTT. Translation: CASREGERERTGELFF.

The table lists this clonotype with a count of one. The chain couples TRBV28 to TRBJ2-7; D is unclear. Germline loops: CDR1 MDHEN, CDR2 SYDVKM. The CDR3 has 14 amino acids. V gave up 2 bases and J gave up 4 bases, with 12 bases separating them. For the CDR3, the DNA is TGTGCCAGCAGTTTAAATAAAGACCTATACGAGCAGTACTTC. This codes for CASSLNKDLYEQYF.

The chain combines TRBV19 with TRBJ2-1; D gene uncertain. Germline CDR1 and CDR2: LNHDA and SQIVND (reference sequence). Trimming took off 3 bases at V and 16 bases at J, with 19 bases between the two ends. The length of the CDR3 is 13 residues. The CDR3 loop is CASSIPSGVFLFF. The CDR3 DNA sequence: TGTGCCAGTAGTATCCCCTCGGGCGTATTTCTTTTCTTC.

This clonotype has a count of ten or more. The CDR3 DNA sequence: TGTGCCAGCAGTTACGGGCGGGGCTGGGTATATTTT. This translates into CASSYGRGWVYF. The J gene is TRBJ1-3, the V gene TRBV6-6; possible D gene TRBD1, 5 bases. Trimming cost V 2 bases and J 14 bases, with 13 bases left between them. The CDR3 length is 12 residues. The V gene's germline CDR1 is MNHNY and CDR2 SVGAGI (reference sequence).

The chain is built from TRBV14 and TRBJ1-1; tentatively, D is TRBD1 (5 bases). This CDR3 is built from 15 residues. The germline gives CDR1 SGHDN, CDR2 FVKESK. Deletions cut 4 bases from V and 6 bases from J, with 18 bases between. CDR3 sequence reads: CASSRTLTGPAEAFF. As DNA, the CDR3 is TGTGCCAGCAGCCGGACCCTTACGGGGCCCGCTGAAGCTTTCTTT.

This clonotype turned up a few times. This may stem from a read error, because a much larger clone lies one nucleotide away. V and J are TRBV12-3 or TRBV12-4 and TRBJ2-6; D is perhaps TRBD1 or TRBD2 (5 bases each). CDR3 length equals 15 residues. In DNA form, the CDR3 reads TGTGCCAGCAGGCTAAGGGAATCCGGGGCCAACGGCCTGACTTTC. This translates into CASRLRESGANGLTF.

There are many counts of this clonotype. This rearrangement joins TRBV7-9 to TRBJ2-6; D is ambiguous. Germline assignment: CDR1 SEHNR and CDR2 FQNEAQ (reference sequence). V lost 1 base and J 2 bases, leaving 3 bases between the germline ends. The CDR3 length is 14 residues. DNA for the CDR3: TGTGCCAGCAGCTTAGGGACTGGGGCCAACGTCCTGACTTTC. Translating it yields CASSLGTGANVLTF.

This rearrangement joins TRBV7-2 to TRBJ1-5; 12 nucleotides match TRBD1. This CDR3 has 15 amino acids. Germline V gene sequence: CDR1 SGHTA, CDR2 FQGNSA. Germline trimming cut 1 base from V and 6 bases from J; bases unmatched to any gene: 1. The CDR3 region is CASSLGGQGAQPQHF. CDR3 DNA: TGTGCCAGCAGCTTAGGGGGACAGGGGGCTCAGCCCCAGCATTTT.

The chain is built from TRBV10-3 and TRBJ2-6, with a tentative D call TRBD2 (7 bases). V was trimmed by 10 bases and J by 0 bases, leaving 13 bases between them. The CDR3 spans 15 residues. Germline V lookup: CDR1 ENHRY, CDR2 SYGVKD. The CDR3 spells CATGGSFSGANVLTF. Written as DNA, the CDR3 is TGTGCCACGGGGGGCAGCTTCTCTGGGGCCAACGTCCTGACTTTC.

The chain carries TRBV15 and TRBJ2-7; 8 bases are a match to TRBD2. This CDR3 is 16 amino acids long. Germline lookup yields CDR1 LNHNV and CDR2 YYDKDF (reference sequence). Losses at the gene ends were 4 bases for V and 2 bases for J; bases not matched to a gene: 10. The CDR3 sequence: CATSKTPSGPTYEQYF. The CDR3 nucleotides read TGTGCCACCAGCAAAACCCCTAGCGGGCCGACCTACGAGCAGTACTTC.

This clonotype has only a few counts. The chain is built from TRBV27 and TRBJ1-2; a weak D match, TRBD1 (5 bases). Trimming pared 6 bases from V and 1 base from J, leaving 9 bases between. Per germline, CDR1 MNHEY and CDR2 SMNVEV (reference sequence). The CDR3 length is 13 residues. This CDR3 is CASSRGGNYGYTF. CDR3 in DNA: TGTGCCAGCAGCCGGGGGGGTAACTATGGCTACACCTTC.

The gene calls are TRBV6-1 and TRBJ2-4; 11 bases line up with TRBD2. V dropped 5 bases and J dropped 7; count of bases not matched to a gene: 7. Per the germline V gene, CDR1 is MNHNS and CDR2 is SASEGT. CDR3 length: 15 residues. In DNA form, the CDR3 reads TGTGCCAGCAGTCCCCGGGCTAGCGGGAGGAACATTCAGTACTTC. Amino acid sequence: CASSPRASGRNIQYF.

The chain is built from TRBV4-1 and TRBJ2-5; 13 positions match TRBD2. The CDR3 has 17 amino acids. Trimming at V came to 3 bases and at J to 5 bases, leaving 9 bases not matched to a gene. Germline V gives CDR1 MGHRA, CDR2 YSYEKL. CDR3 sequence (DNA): TGCGCCAGCAGCCATGCACCTGGACTAGCGGGAGACGAGACCCAGTACTTC. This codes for CASSHAPGLAGDETQYF.

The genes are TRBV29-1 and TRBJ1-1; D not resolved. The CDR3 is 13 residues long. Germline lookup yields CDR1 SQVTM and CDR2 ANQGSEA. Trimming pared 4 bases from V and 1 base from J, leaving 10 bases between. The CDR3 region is CSVGWAGNTEAFF. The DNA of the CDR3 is TGCAGCGTTGGGTGGGCCGGGAACACTGAAGCTTTCTTT.

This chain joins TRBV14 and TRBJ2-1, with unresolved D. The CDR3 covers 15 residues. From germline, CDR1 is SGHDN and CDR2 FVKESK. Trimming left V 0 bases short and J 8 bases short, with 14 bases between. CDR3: CASSQDLIGYHEQFF. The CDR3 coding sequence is TGTGCCAGCAGCCAAGATCTGATAGGGTATCATGAGCAGTTCTTC. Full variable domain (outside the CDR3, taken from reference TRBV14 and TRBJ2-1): EAGVTQFPSHSVIEKGQTVTLRCDPISGHDNLYWYRRVMGKEIKFLLHFVKESKQDESGMPNNRFLAERTGGTYSTLKVQPAELEDSGVYFCASSQDLIGYHEQFFGPGTRLTVL.

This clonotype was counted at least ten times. CDR3 protein: CASLSGNDEQYF. For the CDR3, the DNA is TGCGCCAGCCTTAGCGGGAACGACGAGCAGTACTTC. The chain employs TRBV5-1 and TRBJ2-7; TRBD2 matches at 8 bases. The CDR3 is made up of 12 amino acids. In germline, CDR1 is SGHRS, CDR2 YFSETQ. After removal of 7 bases from V and 5 bases from J, the junction contained 5 bases not matched to a gene.

The chain's CDR3 is CASSPRVRGLNTEAFF. The CDR3 nucleotides are TGTGCCAGCAGTCCACGGGTTCGCGGATTGAACACTGAAGCTTTCTTT. The rearrangement links TRBV28 to TRBJ1-1, with no clear D. This CDR3 region has 16 residues. Deletions cut 5 bases from V and 0 bases from J, with 16 bases between. The germline V gene has CDR1 MDHEN and CDR2 SYDVKM.

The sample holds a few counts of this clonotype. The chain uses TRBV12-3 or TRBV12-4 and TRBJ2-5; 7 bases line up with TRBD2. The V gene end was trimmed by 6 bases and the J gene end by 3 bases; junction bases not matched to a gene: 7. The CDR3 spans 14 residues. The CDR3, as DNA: TGTGCCAGCAGCCGAAGCGGGGCTGAAGAGACCCAGTACTTC. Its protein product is CASSRSGAEETQYF.